A single sample gave rise to the 6 T cell receptor beta chains below, sequenced in a study of CD8 T cell repertoires and HIV-1 epitope variants. Antigens for these TCRs are unknown. Profiled with immunoSEQ multiplex PCR; TCRdb holds only in-frame clones, not every one. This sample has 4,500 or so clones; around 69% occur once, and the top ten carry about half. The sequencing input was cultured CD8+ T cells derived from PBMCs. Receptors originate from a male donor with HIV.

The CDR3 DNA reads as TGTGCCAGCAGTCCTCCCCTGGGCCCTGGGGGGGAGCAGTACTTC. Translating it yields CASSPPLGPGGEQYF. The chain has TRBV28 and TRBJ2-7; the D gene is possibly TRBD2 (6 bases). This CDR3 has 15 amino acids. Trimming left V 5 bases short and J 7 bases short, with 21 bases between. Germline-derived CDR1 and CDR2 are MDHEN and SYDVKM.

The J gene is TRBJ2-7, the V gene TRBV7-2; 7 positions agree with TRBD1. Germline-derived CDR1 and CDR2 are SGHTA and FQGNSA. Losses at the gene ends were 2 bases for V and 7 bases for J; bases not matched to a gene: 11. The CDR3 consists of 15 residues. The CDR3 sequence is CASSLSPTGQGEQYF. In DNA, the CDR3 is TGTGCCAGCAGCTTAAGCCCGACAGGGCAGGGAGAGCAGTACTTC.

The rearrangement joins TRBV5-8 to TRBJ1-5, with D uncertain. Germline V gene lookup returns CDR1 SGHTS and CDR2 YDEGEE. The V and J ends lost 5 bases and 0 bases respectively, with 12 bases between them. The CDR3 length is 15 residues. The CDR3 sequence: CASSLTTISNQPQHF. CDR3 DNA sequence: TGTGCCAGCAGTTTGACAACCATTAGCAATCAGCCCCAGCATTTT.

The CDR3 DNA follows: TGTGCCAGCAGCTTAGGTTGGAGCAATCAGCCCCAGCATTTT. This encodes CASSLGWSNQPQHF. V usage is TRBV7-2 and J usage is TRBJ1-5; unclear D gene. V gave up 1 base and J gave up 1 base, with 5 bases separating them. Per germline, CDR1 SGHTA and CDR2 FQGNSA. The CDR3 has 14 residues.

The chain links TRBV5-4 to TRBJ1-2; 8 nucleotides align to TRBD1. Germline lookup yields CDR1 SGHNT and CDR2 YYREEE (reference sequence). The CDR3 contains 14 residues. V was pared by 7 bases and J by 6 bases, with 11 bases of the junction left unmatched. CDR3 nucleotide sequence: TGTGCCAGCGAGAGGACAGGGCAAGGGCATGGCTACACCTTC. Encoded protein: CASERTGQGHGYTF.

V gene TRBV7-8 combines with J gene TRBJ1-1; possible D gene TRBD1, 6 bases. The CDR3 is 15 residues long. V dropped 6 bases and J dropped 1 base, with 15 bases sitting between them. Per germline, CDR1 SGHVS and CDR2 FQNEAQ. The CDR3 DNA sequence: TGTGCCAGCAGTTCGACCTTGGGACAGAACACTGAAGCTTTCTTT. The encoded protein is CASSSTLGQNTEAFF.